These T cell receptor beta chains were read from a single sample in a study of vaccination and CD4 T cells after COVID-19. Each CDR3 protein is one row after TCRdb ran MiXCR on the PCR reads. The sample gives 14,000 to 15,000 distinct CDR3 sequences, about 50% of which show up once; more than 10% is in the top ten. Their recognized antigens are unknown. Specimen: CD4+ T cells from blood, cultured in vitro. The receptors derive from a human donor who had recovered from COVID-19. Each CDR3 is given with its conserved first and last residue. Each record gives: V gene, clone size, J gene, D gene, CDR3 DNA, CDR3 protein. A D gene is named only where the DNA matches it firmly. Clone size is not always given. Where it is, it says once, few, many or a class for expanded clones.

v_call: TRBV20-1; clone_size: NA; j_call: TRBJ2-7; d_call: TRBD2; cdr3_nt: TGCAGTGCTAGGAGGTTGACTAGCGGAAACGACGAGCAGTACTTC; cdr3_aa: CSARRLTSGNDEQYF
v_call: TRBV5-1; clone_size: few; j_call: TRBJ2-5; d_call: NA; cdr3_nt: TGCGCCAGCAGCTTTTTGGGTCGGGTGAGTGAGACCCAGTACTTC; cdr3_aa: CASSFLGRVSETQYF
v_call: TRBV2; clone_size: NA; j_call: TRBJ2-3; d_call: TRBD2; cdr3_nt: TGTGCCAGCAGGGGGGGGACTAGCGGGAGCGGCACAGATACGCAGTATTTT; cdr3_aa: CASRGGTSGSGTDTQYF
v_call: TRBV6-2/TRBV6-3; clone_size: NA; j_call: TRBJ2-4; d_call: TRBD2; cdr3_nt: TGTGCCAGCAGTTACTTGGCGGGAGAGGTGGCCAAAAACATTCAGTACTTC; cdr3_aa: CASSYLAGEVAKNIQYF
v_call: TRBV25-1; clone_size: few; j_call: TRBJ2-7; d_call: TRBD2; cdr3_nt: TGTGCCAGCCGGGGGGGAGGGGAGAACGAGCAGTACTTC; cdr3_aa: CASRGGGENEQYF
v_call: TRBV2; clone_size: few; j_call: TRBJ2-7; d_call: TRBD2; cdr3_nt: TGTGCCAGCAGGGGGGGACTAGCGGGAGTTGAGCAGTACTTC; cdr3_aa: CASRGGLAGVEQYF
v_call: TRBV6-2/TRBV6-3; clone_size: NA; j_call: TRBJ2-7; d_call: TRBD2; cdr3_nt: TGTGCCAGCACCTATTCTAGCGGGAGAACATACGAGCAGTACTTC; cdr3_aa: CASTYSSGRTYEQYF
v_call: TRBV5-6; clone_size: NA; j_call: TRBJ1-1; d_call: NA; cdr3_nt: TGTGCCAGCAGCGAGACAGGCGGCGGGGCTGAAGCTTTCTTT; cdr3_aa: CASSETGGGAEAFF
v_call: TRBV4-2; clone_size: NA; j_call: TRBJ1-1; d_call: NA; cdr3_nt: TGTGCCAGCAGCCAAGAGGAGGGGGGGACCACTGAAGCTTTCTTT; cdr3_aa: CASSQEEGGTTEAFF
v_call: TRBV25-1; clone_size: NA; j_call: TRBJ2-5; d_call: NA; cdr3_nt: TGTGCCAGCAGTAACGCAGGGGCGCTCGGAGAGACCCAGTACTTC; cdr3_aa: CASSNAGALGETQYF
v_call: TRBV10-3; clone_size: NA; j_call: TRBJ2-1; d_call: NA; cdr3_nt: TGTGCCATCAGTGAGTCTTCCGCCTACAATGAGCAGTTCTTC; cdr3_aa: CAISESSAYNEQFF
v_call: TRBV20-1; clone_size: few; j_call: TRBJ2-2; d_call: TRBD2; cdr3_nt: TGCAGTGCTAGTGCTCCGGGACTAGAACTCGGGGGCACCGGGGAGCTGTTTTTT; cdr3_aa: CSASAPGLELGGTGELFF
v_call: TRBV6-2/TRBV6-3; clone_size: NA; j_call: TRBJ2-3; d_call: TRBD2; cdr3_nt: TGTGCCAGCAGGCCTCCGGGACTAGCGGGCCCAAGGGCGCAGTATTTT; cdr3_aa: CASRPPGLAGPRAQYF
v_call: TRBV2; clone_size: NA; j_call: TRBJ2-1; d_call: NA; cdr3_nt: TGTGCCAGCAGCATACTTGGGGGGTTCAGTGAGCAGTTCTTC; cdr3_aa: CASSILGGFSEQFF
v_call: TRBV4-1; clone_size: few; j_call: TRBJ1-1; d_call: NA; cdr3_nt: TGCGCCAGCAGCCAGGAAGTGAACACTGAAGCTTTCTTT; cdr3_aa: CASSQEVNTEAFF
v_call: TRBV10-3; clone_size: NA; j_call: TRBJ2-7; d_call: TRBD1; cdr3_nt: TGTGCCATCAGTCGCGAGACAGGGGCCTACGAGCAGTACTTC; cdr3_aa: CAISRETGAYEQYF
v_call: TRBV19; clone_size: NA; j_call: TRBJ1-1; d_call: TRBD1; cdr3_nt: TGTGCCAGTTCTCTGCTGGCGGGACAGGGGGGTCCTGAAGCTTTCTTT; cdr3_aa: CASSLLAGQGGPEAFF
v_call: TRBV7-8; clone_size: NA; j_call: TRBJ1-2; d_call: TRBD1; cdr3_nt: TGTGCCAGCAGCTTTGAGAATCCGGGACAGGGGGCTTCCTATGGCTACACCTTC; cdr3_aa: CASSFENPGQGASYGYTF
v_call: TRBV7-8; clone_size: NA; j_call: TRBJ2-7; d_call: TRBD2; cdr3_nt: TGTGCCAGCAGCTACCCAGTAGCGGGAGGGTCTAACGAGCAGTACTTC; cdr3_aa: CASSYPVAGGSNEQYF
v_call: TRBV30; clone_size: few; j_call: TRBJ2-5; d_call: TRBD2; cdr3_nt: TGTGCCTGGAGTGTACCGGGGGGACTCAAAGAGACCCAGTACTTC; cdr3_aa: CAWSVPGGLKETQYF
v_call: TRBV7-2; clone_size: NA; j_call: TRBJ1-1; d_call: NA; cdr3_nt: TGTACCAGCAGCGCCGGGACTACAAACACTGAAGCTTTCTTT; cdr3_aa: CTSSAGTTNTEAFF
v_call: TRBV19; clone_size: once; j_call: TRBJ1-2; d_call: NA; cdr3_nt: TGTGCCAGTAGTCGTACAGGTTGGGATGGCTACACCTTC; cdr3_aa: CASSRTGWDGYTF
v_call: TRBV28; clone_size: NA; j_call: TRBJ2-5; d_call: TRBD1; cdr3_nt: TGTGCCAGCAGTACCCTCGACAGGGGGTATTGGGGGACCCAGTACTTC; cdr3_aa: CASSTLDRGYWGTQYF
v_call: TRBV2; clone_size: NA; j_call: TRBJ2-1; d_call: NA; cdr3_nt: TGTGCCAGCAGTGACCGTCTGACAGCTTACAATGAGCAGTTCTTC; cdr3_aa: CASSDRLTAYNEQFF
v_call: TRBV7-6; clone_size: NA; j_call: TRBJ2-3; d_call: TRBD1; cdr3_nt: TGTGCCAGCAGCTTAGCGATGGACAGGACCACAGATACGCAGTATTTT; cdr3_aa: CASSLAMDRTTDTQYF
v_call: TRBV6-5; clone_size: NA; j_call: TRBJ2-7; d_call: TRBD1; cdr3_nt: TGTGCCAGCAGTTACGGACAGGGGAACGAGCAGTACTTC; cdr3_aa: CASSYGQGNEQYF
v_call: TRBV27; clone_size: NA; j_call: TRBJ1-6; d_call: TRBD1; cdr3_nt: TGTGCCAGCAGTTTATTTTCAGGGGGCAGAGCCTATAATTCACCCCTCCACTTT; cdr3_aa: CASSLFSGGRAYNSPLHF
v_call: TRBV15; clone_size: NA; j_call: TRBJ2-3; d_call: NA; cdr3_nt: TGTGCCACCAGCAGGGAAGGGAGTGGTGGGGGCGAAACAGATACGCAGTATTTT; cdr3_aa: CATSREGSGGGETDTQYF